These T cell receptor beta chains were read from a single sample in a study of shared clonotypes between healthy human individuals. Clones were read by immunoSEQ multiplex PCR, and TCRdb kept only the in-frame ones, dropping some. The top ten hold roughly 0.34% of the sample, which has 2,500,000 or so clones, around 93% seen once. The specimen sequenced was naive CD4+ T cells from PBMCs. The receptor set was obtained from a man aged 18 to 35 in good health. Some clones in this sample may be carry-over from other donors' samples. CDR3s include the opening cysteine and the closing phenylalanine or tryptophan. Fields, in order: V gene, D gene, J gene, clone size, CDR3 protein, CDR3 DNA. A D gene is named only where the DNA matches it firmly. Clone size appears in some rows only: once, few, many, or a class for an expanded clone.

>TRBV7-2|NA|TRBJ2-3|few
CASSLISDTQYF
TGTGCCAGCAGCTTAATCTCAGATACGCAGTATTTT
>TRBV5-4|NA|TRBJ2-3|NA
CASSLARGADTQYF
TGTGCCAGCAGCTTGGCAAGGGGCGCAGATACGCAGTATTTT
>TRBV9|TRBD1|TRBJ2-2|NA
CASSVWAGGNPGELFF
TGTGCCAGCAGCGTATGGGCAGGGGGCAATCCCGGGGAGCTGTTTTTT
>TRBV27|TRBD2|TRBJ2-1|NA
CASRDGGGGLAGNEQFF
TGTGCCAGCAGGGATGGCGGGGGAGGACTAGCGGGGAATGAGCAGTTCTTC
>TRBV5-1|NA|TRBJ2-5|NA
CASAGGGQETQYF
TGCGCCAGCGCCGGTGGGGGCCAAGAGACCCAGTACTTC
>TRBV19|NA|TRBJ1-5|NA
CASSIRGVDSNQPQHF
TGTGCCAGTAGTATACGGGGGGTAGATAGCAATCAGCCCCAGCATTTT
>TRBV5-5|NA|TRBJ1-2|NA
CASSLVERGVYGYTF
TGTGCCAGCAGCTTGGTTGAGAGGGGTGTCTATGGCTACACCTTC
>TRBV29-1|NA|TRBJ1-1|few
CSAAMTANTEAFF
TGCAGCGCCGCGATGACAGCGAACACTGAAGCTTTCTTT
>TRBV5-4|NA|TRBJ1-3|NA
CASSLAGGGNTIYF
TGTGCCAGCAGCTTGGCCGGGGGGGGAAACACCATATATTTT
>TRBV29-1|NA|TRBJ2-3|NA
CSVEGLESDTQYF
TGCAGCGTTGAGGGCCTAGAGTCAGATACGCAGTATTTT
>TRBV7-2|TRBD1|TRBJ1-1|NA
CASSSRDRGLPEAFF
TGTGCCAGCAGCTCCCGGGACAGGGGTTTGCCTGAAGCTTTCTTT
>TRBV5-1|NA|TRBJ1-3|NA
CASSFREASGNTIYF
TGCGCCAGCAGCTTCCGCGAGGCCTCTGGAAACACCATATATTTT
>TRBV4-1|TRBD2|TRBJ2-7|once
CASSRLDTGGTEQYF
TGCGCCAGCAGCCGCCTCGATACGGGAGGTACCGAGCAGTACTTC
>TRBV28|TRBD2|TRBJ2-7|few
CASSLQPREGTRYF
TGTGCCAGCAGTTTGCAACCCCGGGAAGGGACTAGGTACTTC
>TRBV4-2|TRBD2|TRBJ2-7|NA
CASSQVLGTSGIFYEQYF
TGTGCCAGCAGCCAAGTCCTTGGGACTAGCGGGATCTTCTACGAGCAGTACTTC
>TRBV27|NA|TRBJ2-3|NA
CASSLPGDTQYF
TGTGCCAGCAGTTTACCCGGAGATACGCAGTATTTT
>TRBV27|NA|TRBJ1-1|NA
CASSLLIVGGVNTEAFF
TGTGCCAGCAGTTTGCTTATCGTCGGCGGAGTGAACACTGAAGCTTTCTTT
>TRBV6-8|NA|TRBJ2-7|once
CASSYPPFPSSYEQYF
TGTGCCAGCAGTTACCCGCCGTTCCCATCATCCTACGAGCAGTACTTC
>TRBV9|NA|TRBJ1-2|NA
CASSVLPLGHGYTF
TGTGCCAGCAGCGTACTACCGCTAGGTCATGGCTACACCTTC
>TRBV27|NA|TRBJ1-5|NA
CASSNQPQHF
TGTGCCAGCAGCAATCAGCCCCAGCATTTT
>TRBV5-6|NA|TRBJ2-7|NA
CASSFLGQPKIGEQYF
TGTGCCAGCAGCTTTTTGGGTCAGCCTAAAATCGGCGAGCAGTACTTC
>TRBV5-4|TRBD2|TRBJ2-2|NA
CASSPRTSGSFTGELFF
TGTGCCAGCAGCCCCAGGACTAGCGGGAGTTTCACCGGGGAGCTGTTTTTT
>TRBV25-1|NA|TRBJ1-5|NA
CASSTIWTGNQPQHF
TGTGCCAGCAGTACCATCTGGACGGGGAATCAGCCCCAGCATTTT
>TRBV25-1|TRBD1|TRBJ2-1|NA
CASSGDRGDNEQFF
TGTGCCAGCAGTGGGGACAGGGGCGACAATGAGCAGTTCTTC
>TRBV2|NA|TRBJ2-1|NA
CASSPGHYNEQFF
TGTGCCAGCAGCCCGGGACACTACAATGAGCAGTTCTTC
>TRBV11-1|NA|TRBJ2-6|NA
CASSLRTSGANVLTF
TGTGCCAGCAGCTTAAGGACCTCTGGGGCCAACGTCCTGACTTTC
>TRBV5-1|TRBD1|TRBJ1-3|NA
CASSAGTVGNTIYF
TGCGCCAGCAGTGCCGGGACAGTTGGAAACACCATATATTTT
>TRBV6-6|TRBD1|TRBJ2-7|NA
CASRTGQPYEQYF
TGTGCCAGCAGAACGGGACAGCCATACGAGCAGTACTTC
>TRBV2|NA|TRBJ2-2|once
CASKDYRATGELFF
TGTGCCAGCAAGGACTACAGAGCCACCGGGGAGCTGTTTTTT
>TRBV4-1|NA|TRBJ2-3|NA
CASSQEPPKAEDTQYF
TGCGCCAGCAGCCAAGAGCCCCCAAAGGCGGAAGATACGCAGTATTTT
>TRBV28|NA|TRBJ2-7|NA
CASSSIGRAYEQYF
TGTGCCAGCAGCTCCATCGGGCGCGCCTACGAGCAGTACTTC
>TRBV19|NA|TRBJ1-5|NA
CASSIPGRRDGQPQHF
TGTGCCAGTAGCATTCCCGGACGCAGGGACGGTCAGCCCCAGCATTTT
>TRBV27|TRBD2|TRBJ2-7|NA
CASSLRFSTSGMSYEQYF
TGTGCCAGCAGTTTAAGGTTTAGTACTAGCGGGATGTCCTACGAGCAGTACTTC
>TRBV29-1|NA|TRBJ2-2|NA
CSVEHGDRTGELFF
TGCAGCGTTGAACACGGAGATCGGACCGGGGAGCTGTTTTTT
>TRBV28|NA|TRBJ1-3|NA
CASSTRLQSIYF
TGTGCCAGCAGTACCCGACTTCAATCCATATATTTT
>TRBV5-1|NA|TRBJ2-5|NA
CASSLYVAGQETQYF
TGCGCCAGCAGCTTGTACGTCGCAGGTCAAGAGACCCAGTACTTC
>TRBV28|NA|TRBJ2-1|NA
CASSRGSSSYNEQFF
TGTGCCAGCAGTAGAGGGTCCAGCTCCTACAATGAGCAGTTCTTC
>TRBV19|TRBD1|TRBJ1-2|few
CASTGTGGAGGYTF
TGTGCCAGCACCGGGACAGGGGGCGCAGGGGGCTACACCTTC
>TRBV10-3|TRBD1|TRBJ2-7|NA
CAISESNEVRDSLYEQYF
TGTGCCATCAGTGAGTCGAACGAGGTTAGGGACAGCCTTTACGAGCAGTACTTC
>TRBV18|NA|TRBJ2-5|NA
CASSPPTRSQETQYF
TGTGCCAGCTCACCACCGACCCGCAGCCAAGAGACCCAGTACTTC
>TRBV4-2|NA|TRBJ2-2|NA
CASSLARDAGELFF
TGTGCCAGCAGCCTAGCCAGGGACGCCGGGGAGCTGTTTTTT
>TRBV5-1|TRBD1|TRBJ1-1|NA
CASRQGATEAFF
TGCGCCAGCCGACAGGGGGCAACTGAAGCTTTCTTT
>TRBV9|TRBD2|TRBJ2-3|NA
CASSPGWTSGTDTQYF
TGTGCCAGCAGCCCGGGTTGGACTAGCGGAACAGATACGCAGTATTTT
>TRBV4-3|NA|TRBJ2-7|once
CASSQEQRGPEGLSSYEQYF
TGCGCCAGCAGCCAAGAACAGAGAGGACCCGAAGGGCTGAGCTCCTACGAGCAGTACTTC
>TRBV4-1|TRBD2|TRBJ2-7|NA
CASSQDAGGPVEQYF
TGCGCCAGCAGCCAAGATGCGGGAGGGCCGGTGGAGCAGTACTTC
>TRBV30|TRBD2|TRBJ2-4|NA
CAWSTGGGNIQYF
TGTGCCTGGAGTACGGGAGGGGGAAACATTCAGTACTTC
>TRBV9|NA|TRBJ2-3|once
CASSVGQSQGDTQYF
TGTGCCAGCAGCGTAGGACAGAGTCAGGGAGATACGCAGTATTTT
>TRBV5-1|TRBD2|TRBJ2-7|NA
CASSFLAGGPYEQYF
TGCGCCAGCAGCTTCCTAGCGGGAGGGCCCTACGAGCAGTACTTC
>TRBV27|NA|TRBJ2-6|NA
CASSSGSGANVLTF
TGTGCCAGCAGTTCGGGATCTGGGGCCAACGTCCTGACTTTC